This T cell receptor (beta chain) comes out of a study of identical twins. TCRdb called the 5' RACE reads again in MiXCR, with one record for every CDR3 protein. The sample lists hundreds of thousands of distinct CDR3 sequences; under 8.5% were seen once. Study results and caveats: One should note that invariant MAIT and iNKT cells could partly confound zero-insertion analyses.

This clonotype was seen ten or more times. Its antigen is as yet unknown. The same data also contributed to another study, on yellow fever vaccine responses in identical twins.

This clonotype was obtained from a woman aged 18-30 years in good health. The sequenced material came from PBMCs.

The CDR3 here is CSVDTRTELNTEAFF. For the CDR3, the DNA is TGCAGCGTTGATACCCGGACAGAATTGAACACTGAAGCTTTCTTT. The chain uses TRBV29-1 and TRBJ1-1; weak D call: TRBD1 (6 bases). Germline V gives CDR1 SQVTM, CDR2 ANQGSEA. The CDR3 runs 15 residues. Trimming cost V 3 bases and J 0 bases, with 14 bases left between them. Using reference TRBV29-1 and TRBJ1-1 for the parts outside the CDR3, the full variable domain is SAVISQKPSRDICQRGTSLTIQCQVDSQVTMMFWYRQQPGQSLTLIATANQGSEATYESGFVIDKFPISRPNLTFSTLTVSNMSPEDSSIYLCSVDTRTELNTEAFFGQGTRLTVV.